A selection of T cell receptor beta chains follows, all from one sample in a study of T-cell memory formation after mild COVID-19. TCRdb itself ran the 5' RACE reads through MiXCR, one entry per CDR3 protein. The sample consists of just over 350,000 distinct CDR3 sequences, about an eighth of them appearing once. The sequenced material came from PBMCs or a T cell subset sorted from them (not recorded which). These receptor sequences come from a man in his late teens or twenties who had mild COVID-19 (a few samples of this study predate the infection). Cell type and time point are not known. Each CDR3 is given with its conserved first and last residue. The order of the fields is D gene, clone size, CDR3 length, J gene, V gene, CDR3 protein, CDR3 DNA. The D gene is left open where the match is weak. Size values are once, few and many counts, or a class for expanded clones, and some rows have none.

D gene: .
clone size: .
CDR3 length: 14
J gene: TRBJ1-6
V gene: TRBV6-6
CDR3 protein: CASSPGTVVSPLHF
CDR3 DNA: TGTGCCAGCAGCCCCGGGACGGTAGTCTCACCCCTCCACTTT

D gene: TRBD2
clone size: few
CDR3 length: 18
J gene: TRBJ2-3
V gene: TRBV10-3
CDR3 protein: CAISGSGELAGDTDTQYF
CDR3 DNA: TGTGCCATCAGTGGGTCAGGGGAGCTAGCGGGGGACACAGATACGCAGTATTTT

D gene: .
clone size: .
CDR3 length: 12
J gene: TRBJ2-1
V gene: TRBV11-2
CDR3 protein: CASGSVNNEQFF
CDR3 DNA: TGTGCCAGTGGCTCGGTAAACAATGAGCAGTTCTTC

D gene: .
clone size: many
CDR3 length: 13
J gene: TRBJ2-7
V gene: TRBV7-8
CDR3 protein: CASSLASSYEQYF
CDR3 DNA: TGTGCCAGCAGCTTGGCAAGCTCCTACGAGCAGTACTTC

D gene: .
clone size: few
CDR3 length: 15
J gene: TRBJ1-1
V gene: TRBV12-3/TRBV12-4
CDR3 protein: CASSLGRAVLTEAFF
CDR3 DNA: TGTGCCAGCAGTTTGGGCAGGGCGGTTCTCACTGAAGCTTTCTTT

D gene: TRBD2
clone size: .
CDR3 length: 15
J gene: TRBJ2-1
V gene: TRBV9
CDR3 protein: CASRDSGSSYNEQFF
CDR3 DNA: TGTGCCAGCAGGGATAGCGGGAGCTCCTACAATGAGCAGTTCTTC

D gene: .
clone size: few
CDR3 length: 15
J gene: TRBJ2-3
V gene: TRBV7-9
CDR3 protein: CASKATGTGTDTQYF
CDR3 DNA: TGTGCCAGCAAAGCGACAGGGACTGGCACAGATACGCAGTATTTT

D gene: .
clone size: few
CDR3 length: 14
J gene: TRBJ2-5
V gene: TRBV20-1
CDR3 protein: CSARTPASQETQYF
CDR3 DNA: TGCAGTGCTAGGACCCCCGCGTCGCAAGAGACCCAGTACTTC

D gene: TRBD2
clone size: few
CDR3 length: 15
J gene: TRBJ2-1
V gene: TRBV20-1
CDR3 protein: CSARDAAGAYNEQFF
CDR3 DNA: TGCAGTGCTAGAGACGCAGCGGGGGCCTACAATGAGCAGTTCTTC

D gene: TRBD1
clone size: few
CDR3 length: 13
J gene: TRBJ2-5
V gene: TRBV27
CDR3 protein: CASGSGGQETQYF
CDR3 DNA: TGTGCCAGCGGCTCAGGGGGCCAAGAGACCCAGTACTTC

D gene: .
clone size: .
CDR3 length: 11
J gene: TRBJ2-2
V gene: TRBV6-6
CDR3 protein: CASSWTGELFF
CDR3 DNA: TGTGCCAGCAGCTGGACCGGGGAGCTGTTTTTT

D gene: .
clone size: few
CDR3 length: 14
J gene: TRBJ2-3
V gene: TRBV11-2
CDR3 protein: CASIAPVGPYVQYF
CDR3 DNA: TGTGCCAGCATCGCACCCGTGGGACCCTACGTGCAGTATTTT

D gene: TRBD1
clone size: .
CDR3 length: 17
J gene: TRBJ2-3
V gene: TRBV5-6
CDR3 protein: CASSLLGQGTSTDTQYF
CDR3 DNA: TGTGCCAGCAGCTTGTTGGGACAGGGGACTAGCACAGATACGCAGTATTTT

D gene: .
clone size: .
CDR3 length: 15
J gene: TRBJ1-2
V gene: TRBV20-1
CDR3 protein: CSASGEGRGYYGYTF
CDR3 DNA: TGCAGTGCTAGTGGCGAGGGGAGGGGCTACTATGGCTACACCTTC

D gene: .
clone size: .
CDR3 length: 13
J gene: TRBJ2-1
V gene: TRBV12-3/TRBV12-4
CDR3 protein: CASSFASYNEQFF
CDR3 DNA: TGTGCCAGCAGTTTTGCCAGCTACAATGAGCAGTTCTTC

D gene: TRBD2
clone size: .
CDR3 length: 14
J gene: TRBJ2-5
V gene: TRBV12-3/TRBV12-4
CDR3 protein: CASSSRGGMETQYF
CDR3 DNA: TGTGCCAGCAGTTCCCGGGGGGGAATGGAGACCCAGTACTTC

D gene: TRBD1
clone size: few
CDR3 length: 18
J gene: TRBJ2-6
V gene: TRBV12-3/TRBV12-4
CDR3 protein: CASSLRDRGLRGANVLTF
CDR3 DNA: TGTGCCAGCAGTTTGCGGGACAGGGGGCTTCGTGGGGCCAACGTCCTGACTTTC

D gene: TRBD1
clone size: few
CDR3 length: 16
J gene: TRBJ1-6
V gene: TRBV7-6
CDR3 protein: CASSPLGGQGNSPLHF
CDR3 DNA: TGTGCCAGCAGCCCTCTCGGGGGACAGGGAAATTCACCCCTCCACTTT

D gene: TRBD2
clone size: .
CDR3 length: 18
J gene: TRBJ2-1
V gene: TRBV11-2
CDR3 protein: CASSLDRTSGGTYNEQFF
CDR3 DNA: TGTGCCAGCAGCTTAGATAGAACTAGCGGGGGGACCTACAATGAGCAGTTCTTC

D gene: .
clone size: many
CDR3 length: 15
J gene: TRBJ1-6
V gene: TRBV28
CDR3 protein: CASSPHEGRNSPLHF
CDR3 DNA: TGTGCCAGCAGTCCCCATGAGGGCCGTAATTCACCCCTCCACTTT

D gene: .
clone size: many
CDR3 length: 15
J gene: TRBJ1-2
V gene: TRBV20-1
CDR3 protein: CSARDLHTDRYGYTF
CDR3 DNA: TGCAGTGCTAGAGATCTACATACCGACAGATATGGCTACACCTTC

D gene: TRBD2
clone size: once
CDR3 length: 16
J gene: TRBJ2-7
V gene: TRBV20-1
CDR3 protein: CSARDPLSGAAYEQYF
CDR3 DNA: TGCAGTGCTAGAGATCCCCTGAGCGGGGCAGCCTACGAGCAGTACTTC

D gene: .
clone size: .
CDR3 length: 15
J gene: TRBJ1-6
V gene: TRBV7-2
CDR3 protein: CASSWGRLGTPPLHF
CDR3 DNA: TGTGCCAGCAGCTGGGGCAGGCTGGGCACCCCACCCCTCCACTTT

D gene: .
clone size: few
CDR3 length: 15
J gene: TRBJ2-1
V gene: TRBV7-9
CDR3 protein: CASSSGPPHYNEQFF
CDR3 DNA: TGTGCCAGCAGCTCGGGACCGCCTCACTACAATGAGCAGTTCTTC

D gene: .
clone size: .
CDR3 length: 16
J gene: TRBJ2-2
V gene: TRBV6-4
CDR3 protein: CASSDAGPPNTGELFF
CDR3 DNA: TGTGCCAGCAGTGACGCTGGGCCCCCCAACACCGGGGAGCTGTTTTTT

D gene: .
clone size: few
CDR3 length: 17
J gene: TRBJ2-5
V gene: TRBV6-5
CDR3 protein: CASRLRPGPYSGETQYF
CDR3 DNA: TGTGCCAGCAGACTACGGCCGGGACCCTACTCGGGAGAGACCCAGTACTTC

D gene: .
clone size: .
CDR3 length: 16
J gene: TRBJ2-5
V gene: TRBV6-6
CDR3 protein: CASSRLQTTTAATQYF
CDR3 DNA: TGTGCCAGCAGTCGACTACAAACCACGACGGCCGCGACCCAGTACTTC

D gene: .
clone size: once
CDR3 length: 12
J gene: TRBJ2-7
V gene: TRBV7-9
CDR3 protein: CASSLQGEEQYF
CDR3 DNA: TGTGCCAGCAGCCTACAGGGTGAGGAGCAGTACTTC

D gene: .
clone size: .
CDR3 length: 15
J gene: TRBJ1-2
V gene: TRBV5-5
CDR3 protein: CASSLLQRANYGYTF
CDR3 DNA: TGTGCCAGCAGCTTGTTACAGAGAGCTAACTATGGCTACACCTTC

D gene: .
clone size: .
CDR3 length: 15
J gene: TRBJ1-3
V gene: TRBV7-2
CDR3 protein: CASSPRGLERNTIYF
CDR3 DNA: TGTGCCAGCAGCCCTAGAGGACTTGAAAGAAACACCATATATTTT

D gene: .
clone size: few
CDR3 length: 15
J gene: TRBJ1-3
V gene: TRBV20-1
CDR3 protein: CSARILEGSGNTIYF
CDR3 DNA: TGCAGTGCTAGAATCTTGGAGGGCTCTGGAAACACCATATATTTT

D gene: .
clone size: .
CDR3 length: 16
J gene: TRBJ2-5
V gene: TRBV4-2
CDR3 protein: CASSQDRERHGTLTNF
CDR3 DNA: TGTGCCAGCAGCCAAGATCGAGAGCGTCACGGGACTCTAACAAACTTC

D gene: .
clone size: once
CDR3 length: 14
J gene: TRBJ1-6
V gene: TRBV7-9
CDR3 protein: CASSLGNRNSPLHF
CDR3 DNA: TGTGCCAGCAGCTTGGGAAACAGGAATTCACCCCTCCACTTT

D gene: TRBD2
clone size: .
CDR3 length: 17
J gene: TRBJ2-3
V gene: TRBV4-2
CDR3 protein: CASSPSLGAGISDTQYF
CDR3 DNA: TGTGCCAGCAGCCCCTCGCTAGGAGCGGGGATATCAGATACGCAGTATTTT

D gene: .
clone size: .
CDR3 length: 15
J gene: TRBJ1-3
V gene: TRBV30
CDR3 protein: CAWSPPGTYGNTIYF
CDR3 DNA: TGTGCCTGGAGTCCCCCTGGAACTTATGGAAACACCATATATTTT

D gene: .
clone size: few
CDR3 length: 14
J gene: TRBJ1-2
V gene: TRBV12-3/TRBV12-4
CDR3 protein: CASSLIPGAGGYTF
CDR3 DNA: TGTGCCAGCAGTTTAATCCCAGGGGCCGGTGGCTACACCTTC

D gene: .
clone size: few
CDR3 length: 13
J gene: TRBJ1-1
V gene: TRBV27
CDR3 protein: CASSSPFGTEAFF
CDR3 DNA: TGTGCCAGCAGTTCCCCCTTTGGGACTGAAGCTTTCTTT

D gene: TRBD1
clone size: few
CDR3 length: 12
J gene: TRBJ2-7
V gene: TRBV6-6
CDR3 protein: CASSPTGQTLYF
CDR3 DNA: TGTGCCAGCAGTCCGACGGGACAGACCCTGTACTTC

D gene: .
clone size: .
CDR3 length: 17
J gene: TRBJ2-1
V gene: TRBV7-8
CDR3 protein: CASSQRQRVRSHNEQFF
CDR3 DNA: TGTGCCAGCAGCCAGAGGCAGAGGGTGAGGTCCCACAATGAGCAGTTCTTC

D gene: TRBD2
clone size: .
CDR3 length: 15
J gene: TRBJ2-7
V gene: TRBV18
CDR3 protein: CASSPPLAGSYEQYF
CDR3 DNA: TGTGCCAGCTCACCCCCACTAGCGGGCTCCTACGAGCAGTACTTC

D gene: .
clone size: many
CDR3 length: 18
J gene: TRBJ2-7
V gene: TRBV4-2
CDR3 protein: CASSQDSAFSGLDYEQYF
CDR3 DNA: TGTGCCAGCAGCCAAGATTCGGCCTTCTCAGGATTGGACTACGAGCAGTACTTC

D gene: .
clone size: many
CDR3 length: 13
J gene: TRBJ2-2
V gene: TRBV6-4
CDR3 protein: CASSDSTTGELFF
CDR3 DNA: TGTGCCAGCAGTGACTCGACTACCGGGGAGCTGTTTTTT

D gene: .
clone size: few
CDR3 length: 13
J gene: TRBJ1-1
V gene: TRBV7-2
CDR3 protein: CASSLYSNTEAFF
CDR3 DNA: TGTGCCAGCAGCTTGTACAGTAACACTGAAGCTTTCTTT

D gene: .
clone size: .
CDR3 length: 14
J gene: TRBJ2-3
V gene: TRBV2
CDR3 protein: CASSEGAHTDTQYF
CDR3 DNA: TGTGCCAGCAGTGAAGGCGCGCACACAGATACGCAGTATTTT

D gene: TRBD1
clone size: few
CDR3 length: 18
J gene: TRBJ1-1
V gene: TRBV20-1
CDR3 protein: CSASPPRGTGGMNTEAFF
CDR3 DNA: TGCAGTGCTAGCCCTCCACGAGGGACAGGCGGCATGAACACTGAAGCTTTCTTT

D gene: .
clone size: few
CDR3 length: 12
J gene: TRBJ2-7
V gene: TRBV12-3/TRBV12-4
CDR3 protein: CASSFFLREQYF
CDR3 DNA: TGTGCCAGCAGTTTTTTCCTCCGCGAGCAGTACTTC

D gene: .
clone size: .
CDR3 length: 15
J gene: TRBJ2-1
V gene: TRBV7-2
CDR3 protein: CASSSPSGSHNEQFF
CDR3 DNA: TGTGCCAGCAGCTCACCTTCGGGAAGCCACAATGAGCAGTTCTTC

D gene: .
clone size: few
CDR3 length: 16
J gene: TRBJ2-1
V gene: TRBV4-3
CDR3 protein: CASSQGTTQAYNEQFF
CDR3 DNA: TGCGCCAGCAGCCAAGGTACGACCCAGGCGTACAATGAGCAGTTCTTC

D gene: .
clone size: .
CDR3 length: 13
J gene: TRBJ2-2
V gene: TRBV6-6
CDR3 protein: CASSTRNTGELFF
CDR3 DNA: TGTGCCAGCAGTACACGGAACACCGGGGAGCTGTTTTTT

D gene: .
clone size: .
CDR3 length: 11
J gene: TRBJ2-3
V gene: TRBV4-1
CDR3 protein: CASSQESTQYF
CDR3 DNA: TGCGCCAGCAGCCAAGAGTCTACGCAGTATTTT

D gene: TRBD1
clone size: few
CDR3 length: 15
J gene: TRBJ2-1
V gene: TRBV3-1
CDR3 protein: CASAQGWTPYNEQFF
CDR3 DNA: TGTGCCAGCGCACAGGGGTGGACCCCCTACAATGAGCAGTTCTTC

D gene: .
clone size: few
CDR3 length: 14
J gene: TRBJ2-3
V gene: TRBV4-3
CDR3 protein: CASSPSGDTDTQYF
CDR3 DNA: TGCGCCAGCAGCCCGAGCGGTGACACAGATACGCAGTATTTT

D gene: TRBD1
clone size: .
CDR3 length: 15
J gene: TRBJ2-5
V gene: TRBV14
CDR3 protein: CASSPFQGAQETQYF
CDR3 DNA: TGTGCCAGCAGCCCCTTTCAGGGGGCACAAGAGACCCAGTACTTC

D gene: TRBD2
clone size: .
CDR3 length: 15
J gene: TRBJ2-5
V gene: TRBV15
CDR3 protein: CATSRDGGVQETQYF
CDR3 DNA: TGTGCCACCAGCAGAGACGGGGGGGTCCAAGAGACCCAGTACTTC

D gene: .
clone size: few
CDR3 length: 14
J gene: TRBJ1-1
V gene: TRBV4-3
CDR3 protein: CASSQVGGETEAFF
CDR3 DNA: TGCGCCAGCAGCCAAGTGGGGGGGGAGACTGAAGCTTTCTTT